Following are 28 T cell receptor beta chains from one sample sequenced in a study of T-cell reconstitution after alpha-beta-depleted transplantation in children. The TCRbeta library incorporated unique molecular identifiers. TCRdb reprocessed the PCR reads via MiXCR and lists one record per CDR3 protein. The data contain about 230,000 distinct CDR3 sequences, 9.7% of them seen just once; the ten biggest clones take up about 4.9%. Specimen: PBMCs from the stem cell graft donor, collected from the stem cell graft. These receptors were taken from a human donor who donated a stem cell graft to a child with SCID.

This clonotype was seen a few times. The chain carries TRBV18 and TRBJ2-3, with D perhaps TRBD2 (6 bases). Germline lookup yields CDR1 KGHSH and CDR2 LQKENI. The V end lost 10 bases, the J end lost 0 bases, and 17 bases lay between the germline ends. This CDR3 spans 15 amino acids. CDR3 loop: CATSMGGSSTDTQYF. CDR3 coding DNA: TGTGCCACCTCCATGGGGGGATCTAGCACAGATACGCAGTATTTT.

This clonotype was recorded many times. The gene calls are TRBV12-3 or TRBV12-4 and TRBJ1-1; D ambiguous. V was pared by 7 bases and J by 0 bases, with 6 bases between. The CDR3 sequence is 12 residues long. The CDR3 nucleotides read TGTGCCAGCACAGAACTGAACACTGAAGCTTTCTTT. It codes for CASTELNTEAFF.

This clonotype was seen many times. The chain combines TRBV7-9 with TRBJ1-1; D not certain. CDR1 and CDR2 from the germline V gene are SEHNR and FQNEAQ (reference sequence). The CDR3 length is 15 residues. V was clipped by 5 bases and J by 1 base, with 14 bases between them. The CDR3 sequence: CASSPYINANTEAFF. In nucleotides, the CDR3 is TGTGCCAGCAGCCCCTACATCAATGCGAACACTGAAGCTTTCTTT. Full variable domain (rest looked up from reference TRBV7-9 and TRBJ1-1): DTGVSQNPRHKITKRGQNVTFRCDPISEHNRLYWYRQTLGQGPEFLTYFQNEAQLEKSRLLSDRFSAERPKGSFSTLEIQRTEQGDSAMYLCASSPYINANTEAFFGQGTRLTVV.

In this sample, this clonotype turned up many times. The chain combines TRBV5-1 with TRBJ1-1; D is unresolved. The CDR3 runs to 15 residues. From germline, CDR1 is SGHRS and CDR2 YFSETQ. Trimming stripped 2 bases from V and 4 bases from J, with 15 bases between. For the CDR3, the DNA is TGCGCCAGCAGCTTTGGCCTTGAGGTGACCACTGAAGCTTTCTTT. Translation gives CASSFGLEVTTEAFF.

This clonotype was observed a handful of times. The DNA of the CDR3 is TGCGCCAGCAGTGAGGGGGGGGGCTTTGAGCAGTTCTTC. Protein product: CASSEGGGFEQFF. V is TRBV10-1 and J is TRBJ2-1; possible D gene TRBD2, 7 bases. Per the germline V gene, CDR1 is WNHNN and CDR2 is SYGVQD (reference sequence). V dropped 2 bases and J dropped 9 bases, with 11 bases sitting between them. CDR3 length equals 13 residues.

The chain is built from TRBV6-1 and TRBJ1-1; tentatively, D is TRBD1 (5 bases). The V and J ends lost 5 bases and 4 bases respectively, with 14 bases between them. Germline CDR1 is MNHNS and CDR2 is SASEGT. This CDR3 is 14 amino acids long. The CDR3: CASSPPGEATEAFF. CDR3 nucleotides: TGTGCCAGCAGTCCCCCGGGGGAGGCCACTGAAGCTTTCTTT.

This clonotype came up many times. The chain is built from TRBV5-6 and TRBJ2-2; D is ambiguous. Germline CDR1 is SGHDT and CDR2 is YYEEEE. V lost 1 base and J lost 6, with 7 bases in between. The CDR3 extends over 13 amino acids. The CDR3 here is CASSLNRAGELFF. The CDR3 DNA reads as TGTGCCAGCAGCTTGAATCGGGCCGGGGAGCTGTTTTTT.

This clonotype was counted at least ten times. This chain connects TRBV7-8 to TRBJ2-3, with D tentatively TRBD1 (6 bases). The V and J ends lost 5 bases and 7 bases respectively, with 22 bases between them. CDR1 and CDR2 (germline): SGHVS, FQNEAQ. The CDR3 is made up of 16 amino acids. CDR3 DNA sequence: TGTGCCAGCAGCCATCGGGCAGGGGATAACTCATATACGCAGTATTTT. It encodes CASSHRAGDNSYTQYF.

In its sample, this clonotype was seen many times. The V gene is TRBV7-2, the J gene TRBJ2-3, with D tentatively TRBD2 (7 bases). Trimming shortened V by 5 bases and J by 5 bases, and 20 bases separated the two germline ends. Germline V gene lookup returns CDR1 SGHTA and CDR2 FQGNSA. This CDR3 is built from 16 residues. CDR3 DNA sequence: TGTGCCAGCAGCCCAAATAGGGGGGGCCTTGGAGATACGCAGTATTTT. Amino acids: CASSPNRGGLGDTQYF.

At least ten counts were recorded for this clonotype. This chain joins TRBV29-1 and TRBJ2-1; the match to TRBD2 covers 7 bases. Germline trimming cut 6 bases from V and 4 bases from J; bases unmatched to any gene: 6. The CDR3 consists of 13 residues. Germline CDR1 reads SQVTM; CDR2 reads ANQGSEA. CDR3 in DNA: TGCAGCGTGGGAGCGGGGCAGTACAATGAGCAGTTCTTC. Protein product: CSVGAGQYNEQFF.

Ten or more counts support this clonotype. The chain links TRBV5-1 to TRBJ1-1; a possible D gene is TRBD1 (5 bases). Germline CDR1 reads SGHRS; CDR2 reads YFSETQ. V lost 0 bases, J lost 6 bases, and 9 bases lay in between. This CDR3 spans 13 amino acids. The chain's CDR3 is CASSLGPGPEAFF. The CDR3 DNA reads TGCGCCAGCAGCTTGGGACCAGGGCCTGAAGCTTTCTTT.

The CDR3 spells CSACPSSGGLLSADTQYF. DNA for the CDR3: TGCAGTGCTTGCCCCTCTAGCGGGGGGTTACTCTCGGCAGATACGCAGTATTTT. J is TRBJ2-3 and V is TRBV20-1, with 11 bases matching TRBD2. The germline V gene encodes CDR1 DFQATT and CDR2 SNEGSKA (reference sequence). The V and J ends lost 5 bases and 4 bases, in that order; junction bases with no gene match: 17. This CDR3 has 18 amino acids.

This clonotype showed up many times. The rearrangement uses TRBV5-1 and TRBJ1-1, with a possible D match to TRBD1 (5 bases). The CDR3 contains 13 residues. Germline V gene lookup returns CDR1 SGHRS and CDR2 YFSETQ. V was shortened by 3 bases and J by 5 bases, with 11 bases between the two germline ends. CDR3 sequence: CASSSGGGTEAFF. The CDR3 nucleotides are TGCGCCAGCAGCTCCGGGGGAGGGACTGAAGCTTTCTTT.

This clonotype was seen many times. The chain is built from TRBV5-1 and TRBJ2-7; TRBD1 or TRBD2 may be the D gene (7 bases each). The CDR3 loop spans 17 amino acids. The germline gives CDR1 SGHRS, CDR2 YFSETQ. Trimming took 2 bases from V and 1 from J, leaving 19 bases between them. CDR3 residues: CASSFLPRQGGSYEQYF. CDR3 nucleotide sequence: TGCGCCAGCAGCTTTCTTCCGCGACAGGGAGGGTCCTACGAGCAGTACTTC.

This clonotype was counted ten times or more. This chain connects TRBV6-2 or TRBV6-3 to TRBJ2-1; D perhaps matches TRBD2 (6 bases). Looked up from germline, CDR1 is MNHEY and CDR2 is SVGEGT. V lost 3 bases to trimming and J lost 1 base, with 13 bases between them. The CDR3 is made up of 16 amino acids. The DNA of the CDR3 is TGTGCCAGCAGTTATTTGGGGACTCGGTCCTACAATGAGCAGTTCTTC. It is translated as CASSYLGTRSYNEQFF.

This clonotype was found many times. The chain employs TRBV3-1 and TRBJ2-1; D is unclear. The V gene lost 0 bases and the J gene lost 1 base, with 13 bases spanning the gap. This CDR3 has 17 residues. The germline CDR1 and CDR2 sequences are LGHDT and YNNKEL (reference sequence). The CDR3 sequence is CASSQDSRKTSYNEQFF. CDR3 DNA sequence: TGTGCCAGCAGCCAAGATAGTAGGAAAACATCCTACAATGAGCAGTTCTTC.

This clonotype came up many times. The chain carries TRBV7-2 and TRBJ2-7; 9 bases fit TRBD1. J lost 2 bases, V lost 0 bases, and 8 bases had no gene match. The CDR3 spans 17 residues. From germline, CDR1 is SGHTA and CDR2 FQGNSA. DNA of the CDR3: TGTGCCAGCAGCTTAGCGTACGGACAGGGGCTCGCCTACGAGCAGTACTTC. Translated: CASSLAYGQGLAYEQYF.

This clonotype was seen ten or more times. The V gene is TRBV7-2, the J gene TRBJ1-1; D remains ambiguous. Germline values: CDR1 SGHTA, CDR2 FQGNSA. CDR3 length equals 13 residues. V dropped 5 bases and J dropped 4 bases, with 11 bases sitting between them. The CDR3 spells CASSPRRSTEAFF. The CDR3 nucleotides are TGTGCCAGCAGCCCGCGGAGGAGCACTGAAGCTTTCTTT.

This clonotype has ten or more counts. The V call is TRBV12-3 or TRBV12-4, the J call TRBJ2-3; D possibly corresponds to TRBD1 (5 bases). CDR3 size: 17 residues. The V end lost 3 bases, the J end lost 6 bases, and 22 bases lay between the germline ends. The CDR3 DNA is TGTGCCAGCAGTTTTGGGGCCGTGACAGCCCTGGGGGATACGCAGTATTTT. This gives the protein CASSFGAVTALGDTQYF.

This clonotype was seen repeatedly, ten times or more. CDR3: CASSYGGTANSPLHF. As DNA, the CDR3 is TGTGCCAGCAGTTACGGGGGGACAGCCAATTCACCCCTCCACTTT. The chain couples TRBV6-5 to TRBJ1-6, with 7 positions matching TRBD1. CDR1 and CDR2 from the germline V gene are MNHEY and SVGAGI. The trim removed 2 bases at V and 7 bases at J, leaving 5 bases unmatched. The CDR3 contains 15 residues.

This clonotype was recorded at least ten times. The rearrangement uses TRBV5-1 and TRBJ2-2; 7 bases align to TRBD1. The V gene end was trimmed by 4 bases and the J gene end by 5 bases; junction bases not matched to a gene: 8. The CDR3 sequence is 15 residues long. Germline V gene data show CDR1 as SGHRS and CDR2 as YFSETQ. The CDR3 bases are TGCGCCAGCAGCGACTACGAACAGGGGACCGGGGAGCTGTTTTTT. Translating gives CASSDYEQGTGELFF.

In its sample, this clonotype was seen many times. CDR3 region: CSVGGTYGYTF. For the CDR3, the DNA is TGCAGCGTTGGCGGAACCTATGGCTACACCTTC. V is TRBV29-1 and J is TRBJ1-2; D gene uncertain. The CDR3 spans 11 residues. Trimming shortened V by 4 bases and J by 4 bases, and 7 bases separated the two germline ends. Germline V lookup: CDR1 SQVTM, CDR2 ANQGSEA.

This sequence joins TRBV7-9 and TRBJ1-4, with 9 bases aligning to TRBD1. Germline CDR1 and CDR2: SEHNR and FQNEAQ (reference sequence). This CDR3 comprises 15 residues. CDR3 in amino acids: CVSSRGQGRVEKLFF. The CDR3 nucleotides are TGTGTCAGTAGCAGAGGACAGGGGCGGGTTGAAAAACTGTTTTTT.

Notes on this clonotype: At one of its ends the junction is not consistent with the germline gene, which may arise from a read error. The chain has TRBV20-1 and TRBJ2-3; TRBD2 aligns across 8 bases. The length of the CDR3 is 14 residues. Germline CDR1 reads DFQATT; CDR2 reads SNEGSKA (reference sequence). The CDR3 protein is CSTSPLAGTDTRYF. CDR3 nucleotides: TGCAGTACTAGTCCCCTAGCGGGTACAGATACGCGGTATTTT.

This clonotype was detected only once. One end of the junction does not line up with germline, which may come from a read error. This rearrangement joins TRBV20-1 to TRBJ2-1; D is uncertain. This CDR3 is built from 14 residues. Germline CDR1 is DFQATT and CDR2 is SNEGSKA (reference sequence). CDR3 nucleotides: TGCAGGGCTAAGGCTCCCGGCGTGAGAAATGAGCAGTTCTTC. Its translation: CRAKAPGVRNEQFF.

This clonotype was counted at least ten times. The gene calls are TRBV4-2 and TRBJ2-2, with D perhaps TRBD1 (6 bases). V dropped 1 base and J dropped 2 bases, with 23 bases sitting between them. From germline, CDR1 is LGHNA and CDR2 YNFKEQ. The CDR3 spans 20 residues. The CDR3 nucleotides are TGTGCCAGCAGCCAAGGGTTTTCCAGGGGCTCCCCTATAAACACCGGGGAGCTGTTTTTT. This sequence encodes CASSQGFSRGSPINTGELFF.

A few counts support this clonotype. The J gene is TRBJ1-1, the V gene TRBV6-2 or TRBV6-3; 8 nucleotides agree with TRBD1. Germline CDR1 and CDR2: MNHEY and SVGEGT. The CDR3 has 15 residues. The trim removed 8 bases at V and 3 bases at J, leaving 11 bases unmatched. CDR3 sequence (DNA): TGTGCCAGCCGTGACGGACAGGGACCCTACACTGAAGCTTTCTTT. Amino acids: CASRDGQGPYTEAFF.

Only a few counts were recorded for this clonotype. The chain has TRBV29-1 and TRBJ2-7; unclear D gene. This CDR3 is built from 11 residues. CDR1 SQVTM and CDR2 ANQGSEA come from the germline V gene. V lost 0 bases to trimming and J lost 4 bases, with 4 bases between them. The CDR3 bases are TGCAGCGTTGAAGATAATTACGAGCAGTACTTC. Protein sequence: CSVEDNYEQYF.